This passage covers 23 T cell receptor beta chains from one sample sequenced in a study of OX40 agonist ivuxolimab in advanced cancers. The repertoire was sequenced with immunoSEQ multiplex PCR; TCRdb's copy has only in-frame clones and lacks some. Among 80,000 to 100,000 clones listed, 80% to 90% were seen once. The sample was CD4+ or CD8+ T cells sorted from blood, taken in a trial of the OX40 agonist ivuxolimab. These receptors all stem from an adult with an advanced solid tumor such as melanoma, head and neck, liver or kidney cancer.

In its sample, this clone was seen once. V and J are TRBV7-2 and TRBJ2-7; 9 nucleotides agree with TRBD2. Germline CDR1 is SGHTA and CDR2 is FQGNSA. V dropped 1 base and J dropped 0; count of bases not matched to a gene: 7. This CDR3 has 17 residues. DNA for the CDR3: TGTGCCAGCAGCTTAGGTTTAGCGGGGGCCCACTCCTACGAGCAGTACTTC. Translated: CASSLGLAGAHSYEQYF.

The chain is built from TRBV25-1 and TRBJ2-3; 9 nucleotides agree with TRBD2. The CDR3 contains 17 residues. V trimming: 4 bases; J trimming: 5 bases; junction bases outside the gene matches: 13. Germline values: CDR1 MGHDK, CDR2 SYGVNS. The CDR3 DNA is TGTGCCAGCAGTGGGGGTAGCGGGGGCGCATCTGGAGATACGCAGTATTTT. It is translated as CASSGGSGGASGDTQYF.

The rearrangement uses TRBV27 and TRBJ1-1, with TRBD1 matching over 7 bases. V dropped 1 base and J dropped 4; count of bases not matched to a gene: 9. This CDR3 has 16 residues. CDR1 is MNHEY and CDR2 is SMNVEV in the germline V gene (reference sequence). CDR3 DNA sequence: TGTGCCAGCAGTTTATTCCCAAGACAGGGCGGCACTGAAGCTTTCTTT. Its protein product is CASSLFPRQGGTEAFF.

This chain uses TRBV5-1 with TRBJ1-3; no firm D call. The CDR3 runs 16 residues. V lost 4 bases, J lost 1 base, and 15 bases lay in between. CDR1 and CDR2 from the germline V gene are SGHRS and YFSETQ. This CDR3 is CASSLDIVGSGNTIYF. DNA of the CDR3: TGCGCCAGCAGCCTCGATATCGTTGGGTCTGGAAACACCATATATTTT.

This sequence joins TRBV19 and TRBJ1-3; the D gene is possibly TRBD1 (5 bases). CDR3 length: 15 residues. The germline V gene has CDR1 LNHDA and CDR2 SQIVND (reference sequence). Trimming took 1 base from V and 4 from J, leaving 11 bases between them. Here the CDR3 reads CASSIAGGTGNTIYF. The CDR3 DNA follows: TGTGCCAGTAGTATAGCGGGGGGAACCGGAAACACCATATATTTT.

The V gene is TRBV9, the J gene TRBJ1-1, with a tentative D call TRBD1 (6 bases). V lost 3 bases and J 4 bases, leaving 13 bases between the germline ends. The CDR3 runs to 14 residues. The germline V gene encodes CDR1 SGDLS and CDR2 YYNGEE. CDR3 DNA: TGTGCCAGCAGCGCGGATATAGGGGGCACTGAAGCTTTCTTT. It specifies CASSADIGGTEAFF. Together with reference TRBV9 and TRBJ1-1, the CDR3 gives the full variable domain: DSGVTQTPKHLITATGQRVTLRCSPRSGDLSVYWYQQSLDQGLQFLIQYYNGEERAKGNILERFSAQQFPDLHSELNLSSLELGDSALYFCASSADIGGTEAFFGQGTRLTVV.

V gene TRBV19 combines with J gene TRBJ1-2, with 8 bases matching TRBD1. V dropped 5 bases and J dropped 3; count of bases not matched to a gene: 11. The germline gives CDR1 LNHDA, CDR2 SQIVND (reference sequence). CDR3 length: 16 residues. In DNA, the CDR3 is TGTGCCAGTAGTCCCTACAGGGGGGATTCTGACTATGGCTACACCTTC. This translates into CASSPYRGDSDYGYTF.

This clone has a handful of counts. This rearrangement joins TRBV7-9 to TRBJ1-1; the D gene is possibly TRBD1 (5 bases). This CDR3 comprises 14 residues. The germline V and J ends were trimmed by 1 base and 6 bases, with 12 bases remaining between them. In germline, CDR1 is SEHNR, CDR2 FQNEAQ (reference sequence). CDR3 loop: CASSLEGSHPEAFF. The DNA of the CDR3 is TGTGCCAGCAGCTTAGAGGGGTCCCACCCTGAAGCTTTCTTT. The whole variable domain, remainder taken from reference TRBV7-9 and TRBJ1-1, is DTGVSQNPRHKITKRGQNVTFRCDPISEHNRLYWYRQTLGQGPEFLTYFQNEAQLEKSRLLSDRFSAERPKGSFSTLEIQRTEQGDSAMYLCASSLEGSHPEAFFGQGTRLTVV.

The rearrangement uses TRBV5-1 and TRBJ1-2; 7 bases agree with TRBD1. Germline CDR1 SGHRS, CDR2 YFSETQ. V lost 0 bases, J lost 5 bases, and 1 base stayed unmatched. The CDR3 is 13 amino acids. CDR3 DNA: TGCGCCAGCAGCTTGGAGGGACAGTATGGCTACACCTTC. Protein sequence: CASSLEGQYGYTF. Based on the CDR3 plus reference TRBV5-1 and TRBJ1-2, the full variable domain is KAGVTQTPRYLIKTRGQQVTLSCSPISGHRSVSWYQQTPGQGLQFLFEYFSETQRNKGNFPGRFSGRQFSNSRSEMNVSTLELGDSALYLCASSLEGQYGYTFGSGTRLTVV.

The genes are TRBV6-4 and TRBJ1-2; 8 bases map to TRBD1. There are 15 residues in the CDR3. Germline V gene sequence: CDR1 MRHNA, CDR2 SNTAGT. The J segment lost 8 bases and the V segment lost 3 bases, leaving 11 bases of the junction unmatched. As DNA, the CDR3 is TGTGCCAGCAGTGAGTCGGACAGGGCGGGCGGCGGCTACACCTTC. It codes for CASSESDRAGGGYTF.

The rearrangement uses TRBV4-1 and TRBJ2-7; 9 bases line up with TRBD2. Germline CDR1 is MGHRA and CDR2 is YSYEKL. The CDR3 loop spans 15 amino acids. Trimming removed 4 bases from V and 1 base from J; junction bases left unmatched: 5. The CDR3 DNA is TGCGCCAGCAGCCCCCAGCGGGGGGTGTCCTACGAGCAGTACTTC. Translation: CASSPQRGVSYEQYF.

CDR3 amino acids: CASSSLPRLAGGNQETQYF. CDR3 coding DNA: TGCGCCAGCAGCTCGCTTCCCCGACTAGCGGGGGGAAACCAAGAGACCCAGTACTTC. The rearrangement joins TRBV5-1 to TRBJ2-5; 13 bases are a match to TRBD2. This CDR3 has 19 residues. The V and J ends lost 3 bases and 0 bases, in that order; junction bases with no gene match: 11. CDR1 is SGHRS and CDR2 is YFSETQ in the germline V gene.

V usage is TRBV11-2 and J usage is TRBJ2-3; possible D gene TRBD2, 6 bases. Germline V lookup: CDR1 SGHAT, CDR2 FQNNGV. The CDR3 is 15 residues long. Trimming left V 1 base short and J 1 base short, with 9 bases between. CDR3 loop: CASSLVGGGTDTQYF. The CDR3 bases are TGTGCCAGCAGCTTAGTAGGCGGGGGCACAGATACGCAGTATTTT.

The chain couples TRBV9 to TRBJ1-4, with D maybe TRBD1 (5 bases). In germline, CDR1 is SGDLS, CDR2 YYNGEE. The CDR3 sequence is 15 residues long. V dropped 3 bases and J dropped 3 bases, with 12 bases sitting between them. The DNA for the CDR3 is TGTGCCAGCAGCGAAAGGGGAATCCCTAATGAAAAACTGTTTTTT. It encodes CASSERGIPNEKLFF.

CDR3 amino acids: CASSVMGANTGELFF. As DNA, the CDR3 is TGTGCCAGCAGCGTAATGGGGGCGAACACCGGGGAGCTGTTTTTT. The gene calls are TRBV9 and TRBJ2-2; D possibly uses TRBD1 or TRBD2 (5 bases each). Per the germline V gene, CDR1 is SGDLS and CDR2 is YYNGEE. Trimming removed 1 base from V and 0 bases from J, with 7 bases in between. The CDR3 extends over 15 amino acids.

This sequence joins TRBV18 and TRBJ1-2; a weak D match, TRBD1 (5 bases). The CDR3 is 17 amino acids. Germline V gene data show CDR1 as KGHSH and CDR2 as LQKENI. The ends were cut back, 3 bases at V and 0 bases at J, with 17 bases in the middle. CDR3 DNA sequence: TGTGCCAGCTCACCGGGCCGGACACTTGTTACTAACTATGGCTACACCTTC. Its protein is CASSPGRTLVTNYGYTF.

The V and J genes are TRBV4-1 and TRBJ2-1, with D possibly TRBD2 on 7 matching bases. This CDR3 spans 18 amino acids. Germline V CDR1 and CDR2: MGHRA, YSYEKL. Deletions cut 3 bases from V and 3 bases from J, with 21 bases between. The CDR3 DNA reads TGCGCCAGCAGCCAGGACCCCGGGGCGGGGGCCCTCTACAATGAGCAGTTCTTC. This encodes CASSQDPGAGALYNEQFF.

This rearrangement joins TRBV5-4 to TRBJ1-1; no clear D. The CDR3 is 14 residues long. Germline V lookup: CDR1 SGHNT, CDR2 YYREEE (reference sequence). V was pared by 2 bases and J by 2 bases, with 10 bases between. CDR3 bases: TGTGCCAGCAGCTTTAGAGCGGGTAACACTGAAGCTTTCTTT. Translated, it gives CASSFRAGNTEAFF. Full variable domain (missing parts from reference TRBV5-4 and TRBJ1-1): ETGVTQSPTHLIKTRGQQVTLRCSSQSGHNTVSWYQQALGQGPQFIFQYYREEENGRGNFPPRFSGLQFPNYSSELNVNALELDDSALYLCASSFRAGNTEAFFGQGTRLTVV.

CDR3 in amino acids: CASSYSTQGNYGYTF. The CDR3, as DNA: TGTGCCAGCAGTTATTCGACACAGGGGAACTATGGCTACACCTTC. The chain carries TRBV6-6 and TRBJ1-2; 7 bases are a match to TRBD1. CDR1 MNHNY and CDR2 SVGAGI come from the germline V gene (reference sequence). The CDR3 contains 15 residues. J gave up 2 bases and V 3 bases, and 6 bases lay outside the gene matches.

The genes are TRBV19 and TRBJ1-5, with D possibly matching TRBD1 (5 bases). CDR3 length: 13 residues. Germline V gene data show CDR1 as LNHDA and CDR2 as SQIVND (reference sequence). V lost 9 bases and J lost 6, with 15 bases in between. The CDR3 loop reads CASRLRDGQPQHF. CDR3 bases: TGTGCCAGCCGCCTCAGGGATGGTCAGCCCCAGCATTTT.

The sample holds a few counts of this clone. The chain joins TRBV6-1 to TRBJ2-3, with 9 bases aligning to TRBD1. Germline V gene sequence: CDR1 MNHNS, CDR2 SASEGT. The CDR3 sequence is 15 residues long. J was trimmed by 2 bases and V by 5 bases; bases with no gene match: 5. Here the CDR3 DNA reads TGTGCCAGCAGTCCCACAGGGGGCATCACAGATACGCAGTATTTT. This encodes CASSPTGGITDTQYF.

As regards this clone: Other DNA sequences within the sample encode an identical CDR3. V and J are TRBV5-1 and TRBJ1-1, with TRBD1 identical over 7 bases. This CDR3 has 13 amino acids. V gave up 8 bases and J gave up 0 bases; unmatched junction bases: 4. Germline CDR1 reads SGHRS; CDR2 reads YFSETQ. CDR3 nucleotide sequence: TGCGCCAGTAAAACAGGGGTGAACACTGAAGCTTTCTTT. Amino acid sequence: CASKTGVNTEAFF.

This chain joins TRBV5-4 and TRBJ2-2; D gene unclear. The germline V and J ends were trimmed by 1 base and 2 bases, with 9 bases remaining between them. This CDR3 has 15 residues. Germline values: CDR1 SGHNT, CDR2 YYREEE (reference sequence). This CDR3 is CASSLMTANTGELFF. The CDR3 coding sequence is TGTGCCAGCAGCTTGATGACCGCCAACACCGGGGAGCTGTTTTTT.